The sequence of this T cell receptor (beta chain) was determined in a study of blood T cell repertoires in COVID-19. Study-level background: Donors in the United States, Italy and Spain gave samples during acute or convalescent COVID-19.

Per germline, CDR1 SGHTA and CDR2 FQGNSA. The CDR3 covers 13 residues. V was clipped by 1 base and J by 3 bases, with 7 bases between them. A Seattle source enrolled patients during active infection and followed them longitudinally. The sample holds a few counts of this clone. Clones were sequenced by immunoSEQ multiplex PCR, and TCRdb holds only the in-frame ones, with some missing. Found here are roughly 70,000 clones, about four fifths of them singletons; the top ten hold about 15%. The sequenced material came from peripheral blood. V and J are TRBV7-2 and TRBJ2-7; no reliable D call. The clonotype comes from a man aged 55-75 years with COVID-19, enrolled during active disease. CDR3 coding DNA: TGTGCCAGCAGCTTAGATGCTAACTACGAGCAGTACTTC. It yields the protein CASSLDANYEQYF.